These 18 T cell receptor beta chains were all obtained from the same sample, sequenced in a study of blood T cell repertoires in COVID-19 (dated by TCRdb to the early 2020s). Library preparation was by the immunoSEQ multiplex PCR assay. TCRdb's version of the immuneACCESS table is confined to in-frame rearrangements and falls short of the full clone set. An unresolved V gene accounts for under half of the shortfall where checked; the remainder is of unknown origin. This sample gives about 430,000 clones in total; around nine tenths of them show up just once. 1.4% to 1.5% of the sample belongs to the ten largest clones. Sequencing used PBMCs or T cells enriched from blood (not recorded which). These receptors came from a woman aged 18-35 years who had been exposed to COVID-19.

The chain carries TRBV7-2 and TRBJ2-7, with 9 bases lining up with TRBD1. The CDR3 extends over 14 amino acids. With 3 bases clipped from V and 4 bases from J, the junction kept 4 bases outside the gene matches. Looked up from germline, CDR1 is SGHTA and CDR2 is FQGNSA. As DNA, the CDR3 is TGTGCCAGCAGCTTTGGGACAGGGAAGTACGAGCAGTACTTC. The encoded protein is CASSFGTGKYEQYF.

V usage is TRBV6-2 or TRBV6-3 and J usage is TRBJ2-5; D unresolved. Germline CDR1 is MNHEY and CDR2 is SVGEGT. Between the trimmed V and J ends, which lost 4 bases and 6 bases, there was a span of 12 bases. The CDR3 sequence is 13 residues long. The CDR3 here is CASSSLSRKTQYF. CDR3 in DNA: TGTGCCAGCAGTTCTCTGAGTAGAAAGACCCAGTACTTC.

J is TRBJ2-7 and V is TRBV20-1, with D unresolved. Trimming removed 6 bases from V and 4 bases from J, with 10 bases in between. This CDR3 contains 11 residues. Germline assignment: CDR1 DFQATT and CDR2 SNEGSKA (reference sequence). The CDR3 loop reads CSASTQYEQYF. The CDR3 DNA is TGCAGTGCCTCAACTCAATACGAGCAGTACTTC.

The V gene is TRBV19, the J gene TRBJ1-3; 8 nucleotides align to TRBD1. The trim removed 8 bases at V and 1 base at J, leaving 1 base unmatched. The CDR3 runs 13 residues. Looked up from germline, CDR1 is LNHDA and CDR2 is SQIVND (reference sequence). CDR3 in amino acids: CASGQGSGNTIYF. Written as DNA, the CDR3 is TGTGCCAGTGGACAGGGATCTGGAAACACCATATATTTT.

The chain joins TRBV11-2 to TRBJ1-2; D perhaps matches TRBD1 (5 bases). Per the germline V gene, CDR1 is SGHAT and CDR2 is FQNNGV. The V and J ends lost 1 base and 5 bases respectively, with 11 bases between them. The CDR3 has 14 amino acids. As DNA, the CDR3 is TGTGCCAGCAGCTTAGGGTCAGGGCGATATGGCTACACCTTC. This codes for CASSLGSGRYGYTF.

This sequence joins TRBV11-3 and TRBJ2-5; D unresolved. CDR3 size: 12 residues. V was shortened by 4 bases and J by 4 bases, with 7 bases between the two germline ends. Germline V CDR1 and CDR2: SGHNT, YENEEA. CDR3 sequence: CASSSRGETQYF. CDR3 sequence (DNA): TGTGCCAGCAGCTCACGCGGAGAGACCCAGTACTTC.

The gene calls are TRBV7-2 and TRBJ2-4; 7 bases line up with TRBD1. CDR3 length equals 19 residues. Germline CDR1 is SGHTA and CDR2 is FQGNSA. With V trimmed by 4 bases and J by 0 bases, 15 bases remained unmatched. CDR3 residues: CASSSPGTAILLAKNIQYF. The CDR3 DNA follows: TGTGCCAGCAGCTCCCCCGGGACAGCAATTCTTTTAGCCAAAAACATTCAGTACTTC.

This clone was seen a single time. The genes are TRBV27 and TRBJ1-3; 7 positions agree with TRBD1. Germline values: CDR1 MNHEY, CDR2 SMNVEV (reference sequence). The CDR3 length is 17 residues. Trimming took 6 bases from V and 8 from J; bases not matched to a gene: 19. The CDR3 coding sequence is TGTGCCAGCAGCCGGAACAGGGGAGCATATTTCGGGGACACCATATATTTT. This translates into CASSRNRGAYFGDTIYF.

The J gene is TRBJ2-1, the V gene TRBV28; TRBD2 aligns across 7 bases. Looked up from germline, CDR1 is MDHEN and CDR2 is SYDVKM. The CDR3 is made up of 16 amino acids. With V trimmed by 3 bases and J by 6 bases, 11 bases remained unmatched. The CDR3: CASSFSLAGEGNEQFF. The DNA of the CDR3 is TGTGCCAGCAGTTTTAGTCTGGCGGGAGAAGGCAATGAGCAGTTCTTC.

The J gene is TRBJ2-7, the V gene TRBV19, with D perhaps TRBD1 (5 bases). Germline CDR1 reads LNHDA; CDR2 reads SQIVND (reference sequence). V lost 10 bases to trimming and J lost 2 bases, with 18 bases between them. The CDR3 is 14 amino acids. CDR3 nucleotides: TGTGCCACCGCATCGTTAGACAGAGCCTACGAGCAGTACTTC. Residues: CATASLDRAYEQYF.

The chain employs TRBV4-1 and TRBJ2-3, with 7 bases that match TRBD2. The CDR3 length is 16 residues. J gave up 6 bases and V 1 base, and 10 bases lay outside the gene matches. Germline V gene lookup returns CDR1 MGHRA and CDR2 YSYEKL. The CDR3 region is CASSQVGRERTDTQYF. CDR3 coding DNA: TGCGCCAGCAGCCAAGTCGGGCGGGAGAGAACCGATACGCAGTATTTT.

About this clone: The junction shows a germline mismatch at one end, possibly a read error. V usage is TRBV18 and J usage is TRBJ1-1; 7 bases are shared with TRBD1. This CDR3 spans 13 amino acids. Germline V gives CDR1 KGHSH, CDR2 LQKENI. Here the CDR3 DNA reads TGTGCCAGCTTACAGGGGATGAATACTGAAGCTTTCTTT. Translating gives CASLQGMNTEAFF.

The genes are TRBV6-5 and TRBJ2-7; 7 bases are shared with TRBD2. The CDR3 is 14 residues long. The ends lost 7 bases at V and 5 bases at J; junction bases unmatched: 11. CDR1 is MNHEY, CDR2 SVGAGI, per germline. CDR3 in amino acids: CASIPGLPFDEQYF. The CDR3 bases are TGTGCCAGCATTCCGGGACTACCCTTCGACGAGCAGTACTTC.

The J gene is TRBJ1-2, the V gene TRBV6-5; 7 bases agree with TRBD1. The length of the CDR3 is 13 residues. Looked up from germline, CDR1 is MNHEY and CDR2 is SVGAGI. Trimming cost V 6 bases and J 8 bases; bases outside gene matches: 9. CDR3 sequence reads: CASSYKGALGYTF. The DNA of the CDR3 is TGTGCCAGCAGCTACAAGGGGGCGCTGGGCTACACCTTC.

The gene calls are TRBV15 and TRBJ1-4; 7 bases fit TRBD1. Unmatched junction bases numbered 6, after V lost 5 bases and J lost 0 bases. The CDR3 loop spans 16 amino acids. CDR1 and CDR2 from the germline V gene are LNHNV and YYDKDF (reference sequence). The CDR3 coding sequence is TGTGCCACCAGCCGAACCCAGGGGGCAACTAATGAAAAACTGTTTTTT. Translated, it gives CATSRTQGATNEKLFF.

The J gene is TRBJ1-1, the V gene TRBV9; 9 bases fit TRBD1. The junction had 4 bases not matched to a gene; V was cut back by 4 bases and J by 6 bases. This CDR3 comprises 13 residues. CDR1 is SGDLS, CDR2 YYNGEE, per germline. The CDR3 sequence is CASSPTGGSEAFF. The CDR3 DNA reads as TGTGCCAGCAGCCCGACAGGGGGATCTGAAGCTTTCTTT.

The chain links TRBV7-6 to TRBJ2-7; TRBD1 matches 8 bases. Germline V lookup: CDR1 SGHVS, CDR2 FNYEAQ. With 4 bases clipped from V and 2 bases from J, the junction kept 4 bases outside the gene matches. The CDR3 loop spans 14 amino acids. CDR3 in amino acids: CASSSGQATYEQYF. Here the CDR3 DNA reads TGTGCCAGCAGCTCGGGACAGGCCACCTACGAGCAGTACTTC.

This rearrangement joins TRBV15 to TRBJ2-7; 7 bases match TRBD1. The V gene's germline CDR1 is LNHNV and CDR2 YYDKDF (reference sequence). V lost 0 bases, J lost 5 bases, and 4 bases stayed unmatched. This CDR3 region has 14 residues. The CDR3 is CATSRDTGAHEQYF. In DNA form, the CDR3 reads TGTGCCACCAGCAGAGATACAGGGGCCCACGAGCAGTACTTC.